This T cell receptor (beta chain) is drawn from a study of blood T cell repertoires in COVID-19. The method was immunoSEQ multiplex PCR; TCRdb's version includes in-frame clones alone and lacks a portion of them. The repertoire holds about 140,000 clones, with approximately 88% as singletons. The V gene's germline CDR1 is SGHTA and CDR2 FQGTGA. This CDR3 is built from 14 residues. V lost 4 bases and J 1 base, leaving 7 bases between the germline ends. The chain combines TRBV7-3 with TRBJ2-2; a possible D gene is TRBD1 (6 bases). The receptor comes from a woman aged 50 to 60 with acute or convalescent COVID-19. The sample was peripheral blood. This CDR3 reads CASSSQGNTGELFF. In DNA, the CDR3 is TGTGCCAGCAGCTCACAGGGGAACACCGGGGAGCTGTTTTTT.